Listed here are 23 T cell receptor beta chains from one sample, sequenced in a study of blood T cell repertoires in COVID-19. Measured with immunoSEQ multiplex PCR; TCRdb has only the in-frame clones, and not every one. This sample has about 100,000 clones, with 75% to 90% found just once. What was sequenced was peripheral blood. All receptors derive from a man at least 80 years old with acute or convalescent COVID-19.

This chain joins TRBV18 and TRBJ2-1; TRBD2 aligns across 8 bases. Trimming removed 4 bases from V and 5 bases from J; junction bases left unmatched: 10. Germline V CDR1 and CDR2: KGHSH, LQKENI. The CDR3 totals 16 residues. CDR3 nucleotides: TGTGCCAGCTCACTAACCCGGGGGGGCATCCACAATGAGCAGTTCTTC. Translating gives CASSLTRGGIHNEQFF.

In DNA form, the CDR3 reads TGTGCCAGCTCACCCCCGGGACTAGTCTACAATGAGCAGTTCTTC. It yields the protein CASSPPGLVYNEQFF. This chain uses TRBV18 with TRBJ2-1; 8 bases align to TRBD2. The CDR3 runs 15 residues. V was clipped by 3 bases and J by 3 bases; unmatched bases: 4. CDR1 and CDR2 (germline): KGHSH, LQKENI. The full variable domain, with the rest looked up from reference TRBV18 and TRBJ2-1, is NAGVMQNPRHLVRRRGQEARLRCSPMKGHSHVYWYRQLPEEGLKFMVYLQKENIIDESGMPKERFSAEFPKEGPSILRIQQVVRGDSAAYFCASSPPGLVYNEQFFGPGTRLTVL.

This clone was found once. The chain employs TRBV18 and TRBJ1-1, with D hard to call. The CDR3 is made up of 13 amino acids. V was cut by 1 base and J by 4 bases, with 7 bases left in between. CDR1 is KGHSH, CDR2 LQKENI, per germline. CDR3: CASSPQGGTEAFF. In DNA, the CDR3 is TGTGCCAGCTCACCACAGGGAGGCACTGAAGCTTTCTTT.

This chain links TRBV29-1 with TRBJ2-3; 11 nucleotides line up with TRBD1. Germline-derived CDR1 and CDR2 are SQVTM and ANQGSEA. Trimming removed 2 bases from V and 5 bases from J; junction bases left unmatched: 12. The CDR3 sequence is 17 residues long. The CDR3 region has the DNA TGCAGCGTTGAAACTCAAGGACAGGGGGCTCCTCTAGATACGCAGTATTTT. As protein: CSVETQGQGAPLDTQYF.

The gene calls are TRBV18 and TRBJ2-7; 7 bases are a match to TRBD1. The CDR3 contains 15 residues. Germline CDR1 is KGHSH and CDR2 is LQKENI. With 2 bases clipped from V and 6 bases from J, the junction kept 10 bases outside the gene matches. The CDR3 reads CASSPNGDSFSEQYF. CDR3 DNA sequence: TGTGCCAGCTCACCAAATGGGGACAGTTTCTCCGAGCAGTACTTC. Drawing the rest from reference TRBV18 and TRBJ2-7, the complete variable domain is NAGVMQNPRHLVRRRGQEARLRCSPMKGHSHVYWYRQLPEEGLKFMVYLQKENIIDESGMPKERFSAEFPKEGPSILRIQQVVRGDSAAYFCASSPNGDSFSEQYFGPGTRLTVT.

V and J are TRBV24-1 and TRBJ1-2; the match to TRBD1 covers 7 bases. The junction had 10 bases not matched to a gene; V was cut back by 4 bases and J by 6 bases. The CDR3 consists of 15 residues. Germline loops: CDR1 KGHDR, CDR2 SFDVKD. CDR3 coding DNA: TGTGCCACCAGTGACACCCGGACAGGTCTCCATGGCTACACCTTC. Its translation: CATSDTRTGLHGYTF.

This sequence joins TRBV21-1 and TRBJ2-6; the DNA was not used to check the table's D call, TRBD1. TRBV21-1 is a listed pseudogene. The CDR3 is 14 residues long. The CDR3 DNA follows: TGTGCCAGCAGCAAAGAGGGAAGACAGGGCGTCCTGACTTTC. Translated: CASSKEGRQGVLTF.

The V call is TRBV28, the J call TRBJ1-2; 7 positions match TRBD1. The V gene's germline CDR1 is MDHEN and CDR2 SYDVKM. The CDR3 extends over 14 amino acids. Losses at the gene ends were 5 bases for V and 8 bases for J; bases not matched to a gene: 11. CDR3: CASSKSTGVRGYTF. CDR3 sequence (DNA): TGTGCCAGCAGTAAAAGCACAGGGGTGAGGGGCTACACCTTC.

The chain employs TRBV28 and TRBJ2-1; D perhaps matches TRBD1 (5 bases). This CDR3 has 15 amino acids. In germline, CDR1 is MDHEN, CDR2 SYDVKM. The ends were cut back, 6 bases at V and 0 bases at J, with 12 bases in the middle. CDR3 coding DNA: TGTGCCAGCAGGGGTAGGGGCCTCTCCTACAATGAGCAGTTCTTC. Protein: CASRGRGLSYNEQFF.

V usage is TRBV29-1 and J usage is TRBJ1-3, with a weak D call TRBD1 (5 bases). This CDR3 has 12 residues. CDR1 is SQVTM, CDR2 ANQGSEA, per germline. With 4 bases removed from V and 3 bases from J, the gap between germline ends came to 7 bases. CDR3 region: CSVAGDGNTIYF. CDR3 coding DNA: TGCAGCGTTGCGGGGGATGGAAACACCATATATTTT. The full variable domain, with the rest looked up from reference TRBV29-1 and TRBJ1-3, is SAVISQKPSRDICQRGTSLTIQCQVDSQVTMMFWYRQQPGQSLTLIATANQGSEATYESGFVIDKFPISRPNLTFSTLTVSNMSPEDSSIYLCSVAGDGNTIYFGEGSWLTVV.

This clone was recorded only once. This chain joins TRBV2 and TRBJ2-2; TRBD2 is a possible D gene (6 bases). Trimming took 0 bases from V and 7 from J, leaving 9 bases between them. Germline V gene data show CDR1 as SNHLY and CDR2 as FYNNEI. The CDR3 is 14 residues long. The DNA for the CDR3 is TGTGCCAGCAGTGAAGCGCGGGGAAGCGGGGAGCTGTTTTTT. Residues: CASSEARGSGELFF.

The chain is built from TRBV6-2 or TRBV6-3 and TRBJ2-1; TRBD1 might be the D (5 bases). V was cut by 0 bases and J by 10 bases, with 10 bases left in between. CDR3 length: 13 residues. Germline CDR1 and CDR2: MNHEY and SVGEGT. CDR3 in amino acids: CASSYSGAAEQFF. CDR3 DNA sequence: TGTGCCAGCAGTTACTCAGGGGCAGCCGAGCAGTTCTTC.

The J gene is TRBJ1-2, the V gene TRBV18; D is unclear. The CDR3 sequence is 14 residues long. V lost 0 bases and J lost 1, with 6 bases in between. The germline V gene has CDR1 KGHSH and CDR2 LQKENI. CDR3: CASSPPELNYGYTF. CDR3 DNA sequence: TGTGCCAGCTCACCACCGGAGCTTAACTATGGCTACACCTTC.

The chain employs TRBV28 and TRBJ1-1; D might be TRBD1 (6 bases). V lost 5 bases and J 5 bases, leaving 15 bases between the germline ends. The CDR3 has 14 residues. Germline CDR1 is MDHEN and CDR2 is SYDVKM. This CDR3 is CASSEDRRRTEAFF. CDR3 coding DNA: TGTGCCAGCAGTGAGGACAGACGGAGGACTGAAGCTTTCTTT.

The chain couples TRBV10-3 to TRBJ2-3; 7 bases fit TRBD1. After removal of 7 bases from V and 2 bases from J, the junction contained 9 bases not matched to a gene. CDR1 ENHRY and CDR2 SYGVKD come from the germline V gene. CDR3 length: 15 amino acids. This CDR3 is CAITGLGQITDTQYF. The CDR3 DNA reads as TGTGCCATCACCGGCCTGGGACAGATCACAGATACGCAGTATTTT.

The chain recombines TRBV2 with TRBJ2-7; 8 bases are shared with TRBD1. Germline CDR1 reads SNHLY; CDR2 reads FYNNEI. J was trimmed by 2 bases and V by 8 bases; bases with no gene match: 14. The length of the CDR3 is 16 residues. The CDR3 DNA follows: TGTGCCAGCTACGGACAGGGCGCTTTAGCCCCCTACGAGCAGTACTTC. Amino acids: CASYGQGALAPYEQYF.

V is TRBV29-1 and J is TRBJ2-5, with 15 nucleotides matching TRBD2. From germline, CDR1 is SQVTM and CDR2 ANQGSEA. This CDR3 is built from 13 residues. The V segment lost 7 bases and the J segment 5 bases; nucleotides outside the gene matches: 2. CDR3 nucleotide sequence: TGCAGCGCCGGGACTAGCGGGAGGGAGACCCAGTACTTC. Amino acids: CSAGTSGRETQYF. The full variable domain, in which reference TRBV29-1 and TRBJ2-5 provide the parts outside the CDR3, is SAVISQKPSRDICQRGTSLTIQCQVDSQVTMMFWYRQQPGQSLTLIATANQGSEATYESGFVIDKFPISRPNLTFSTLTVSNMSPEDSSIYLCSAGTSGRETQYFGPGTRLLVL.

The gene calls are TRBV4-3 and TRBJ2-3; TRBD2 aligns across 8 bases. The germline CDR1 and CDR2 sequences are LGHNA and YSLEER. V dropped 4 bases and J dropped 2; count of bases not matched to a gene: 8. The CDR3 is 16 amino acids. CDR3 nucleotides: TGCGCCAGCAGCCGGGGCGGGAGGTCTGACACAGATACGCAGTATTTT. Translation gives CASSRGGRSDTDTQYF.

The genes are TRBV27 and TRBJ1-2, with 10 bases aligning to TRBD1. With 6 bases clipped from V and 8 bases from J, the junction kept 9 bases outside the gene matches. CDR1 and CDR2 (germline): MNHEY, SMNVEV (reference sequence). CDR3 length: 14 amino acids. The CDR3 here is CASRPGQGIGGYTF. CDR3 nucleotides: TGTGCCAGCAGACCGGGACAGGGGATAGGGGGCTACACCTTC.

This clone is a singleton in its sample. The rearrangement links TRBV11-2 to TRBJ1-1; TRBD1 aligns across 10 bases. This CDR3 is built from 16 residues. J was trimmed by 4 bases and V by 5 bases; bases with no gene match: 10. CDR1 and CDR2 from the germline V gene are SGHAT and FQNNGV. As DNA, the CDR3 is TGTGCCAGCAGCCTGGGACAGGGGTTCGGGTCCACTGAAGCTTTCTTT. Residues: CASSLGQGFGSTEAFF.

The rearrangement uses TRBV2 and TRBJ1-4; D is unclear. The CDR3 runs 14 residues. V was clipped by 1 base and J by 8 bases, with 11 bases between them. Germline CDR1 reads SNHLY; CDR2 reads FYNNEI. CDR3 residues: CASSEDLNREKLFF. The CDR3 DNA sequence: TGTGCCAGCAGTGAAGACTTAAACAGAGAAAAACTGTTTTTT.

This chain uses TRBV6-2 or TRBV6-3 with TRBJ1-1; D uncertain. Trimming pared 1 base from V and 0 bases from J, leaving 21 bases between. The CDR3 has 19 residues. CDR1 is MNHEY, CDR2 SVGEGT, per germline. Here the CDR3 DNA reads TGTGCCAGCAGTTACTACCTCCTGGGCATTGTGGCATTGAACACTGAAGCTTTCTTT. Its translation: CASSYYLLGIVALNTEAFF.

This rearrangement joins TRBV15 to TRBJ2-5, with 7 bases identical to TRBD1. This CDR3 contains 15 residues. Germline V gene lookup returns CDR1 LNHNV and CDR2 YYDKDF (reference sequence). V was pared by 2 bases and J by 2 bases, with 5 bases of the junction left unmatched. This CDR3 reads CATSRTSTGQETQYF. The CDR3 region has the DNA TGTGCCACCAGCAGAACCTCGACAGGGCAAGAGACCCAGTACTTC. The full variable domain, completed using reference TRBV15 and TRBJ2-5, is DAMVIQNPRYQVTQFGKPVTLSCSQTLNHNVMYWYQQKSSQAPKLLFHYYDKDFNNEADTPDNFQSRRPNTSFCFLDIRSPGLGDTAMYLCATSRTSTGQETQYFGPGTRLLVL.